This T cell receptor beta chain was profiled in a study of Graves' ophthalmopathy and Graves' hyperthyroidism. This CDR3 contains 17 residues. Germline CDR1 reads LNHNV; CDR2 reads YYDKDF (reference sequence). Trimming at V came to 3 bases and at J to 3 bases, leaving 8 bases not matched to a gene. The hyperthyroidism patients, aged 18 to 65, had been newly diagnosed, with under 2 months' duration. RNA transcripts were the source from which TCR beta CDR3 regions were amplified. A first-round RT-PCR used HTBI primers, followed by a second-round multiplex PCR. TCRdb passed the multiplex PCR reads through MiXCR, listing each CDR3 protein once. The sample holds around 1,000,000 distinct CDR3 sequences, 35% to 40% seen once.

The receptor was derived from an adult man with Graves' hyperthyroidism. The chain joins TRBV15 to TRBJ2-5; 12 bases fit TRBD2. Source material: peripheral blood or thyroid tissue (not recorded which). For the CDR3, the DNA is TGTGCCACCAGCAGTTACGGACTAGCGGGAAGGGAAGAGACCCAGTACTTC. Protein sequence: CATSSYGLAGREETQYF.